The clone carrying this T cell receptor (beta chain) showed up just once. Its antigen remains unidentified. Being one base from a much bigger clone, this may be a read error. Individual cDNA molecules received unique molecular identifiers during library preparation. In TCRdb, the 5' RACE reads were re-called with MiXCR into one record per CDR3 protein. The sample lists tens of thousands of distinct CDR3 sequences, more than 10% occurring once. These data come from a study of early T cells in non-severe SARS-CoV-2 infection. On the study more broadly: Whole-blood bulk RNA, unsorted, was sequenced, and chains were unpaired.

The CDR3 has 14 amino acids. Germline V gives CDR1 SEHNR, CDR2 FQNEAQ (reference sequence). The study, taken as a whole, reports: Matches to VDJdb favored anti-spike CD8 responses and missed private and CD4 specificities.

The sequences come from whole blood, collected at baseline. The origin of this receptor is an adult who was a healthcare worker with PCR-confirmed SARS-CoV-2 infection or an uninfected control (not recorded which). The donor label of this sample is uncertain. This chain uses TRBV7-9 with TRBJ1-1; D is possibly TRBD1 (6 bases). The CDR3 DNA reads as TGTGCCAGCAGCTCGACAGGACTGAACACTGAAGCTTTGTTT. Amino acid sequence: CASSSTGLNTEALF.